This T cell receptor beta chain was retrieved from a study of OX40 agonist ivuxolimab in advanced cancers. This clone was detected once. Its cognate antigen is unknown. Produced via immunoSEQ multiplex PCR; TCRdb's table is partial and in-frame only. The sample carries tens of thousands of clones, more than 85% recorded once. Study-level results: Expanded peripheral T-cell antigen specificity went undetermined.

Germline CDR1 is SQVTM and CDR2 is ANQGSEA. CDR3 size: 12 residues. Patients were ruled out by autoimmune disease history or systemic immunosuppression. This material consisted of CD4+ or CD8+ T cells sorted from blood, taken in a trial of the OX40 agonist ivuxolimab. The rearrangement uses TRBV29-1 and TRBJ2-5; TRBD1 aligns across 9 bases. The DNA end is more similar to TRBJ2-7, so the J call may be wrong. The sequence was obtained from an adult with an advanced solid tumor such as melanoma, head and neck, liver or kidney cancer. CDR3 bases: TGCAGCGTGCCGGGACAGGGTTACGAGCAGTACTTC. Its protein product is CSVPGQGYEQYF.